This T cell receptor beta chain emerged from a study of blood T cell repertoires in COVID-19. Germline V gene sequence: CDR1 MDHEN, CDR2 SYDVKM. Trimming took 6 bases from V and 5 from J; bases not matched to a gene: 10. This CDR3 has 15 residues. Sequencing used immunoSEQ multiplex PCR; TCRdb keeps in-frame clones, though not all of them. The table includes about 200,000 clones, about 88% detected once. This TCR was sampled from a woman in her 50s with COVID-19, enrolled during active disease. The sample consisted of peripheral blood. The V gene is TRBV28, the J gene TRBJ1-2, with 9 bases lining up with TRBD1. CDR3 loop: CASRPPGTGLYGYTF. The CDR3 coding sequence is TGTGCCAGCAGGCCTCCCGGGACAGGGTTATATGGCTACACCTTC.